A selection of T cell receptor beta chains follows, all from one sample in a study of T cell responses to AZD1222 COVID-19 vaccine. Using immunoSEQ multiplex PCR, the repertoire was profiled, and TCRdb retains in-frame clones only, with some absent. Found here are roughly 97,000 clones, 93% of them singletons; the top ten hold around 5%. The sequences come from peripheral blood, collected on day 0 of AZD1222 vaccination. The receptor source for this set is an adult in good health. Each CDR3 is given with its conserved first and last residue. Fields, in order: V gene, D gene, J gene, clone size, CDR3 protein, CDR3 DNA. D genes are given only for firm matches. A clone size is listed for some rows: how often the clone was seen (once, few, many), or a class if it is expanded.

TRBV18,NA,TRBJ2-7,few,CASSPVGSYEQYF,TGTGCCAGCTCACCTGTCGGATCCTACGAGCAGTACTTC
TRBV7-2,TRBD2,TRBJ2-7,few,CASSLALVTSGSAYEQYF,TGTGCCAGCAGCTTAGCCCTGGTGACTAGCGGGAGTGCCTACGAGCAGTACTTC
TRBV11-2,NA,TRBJ2-7,NA,CASAIISSAHSYEQYF,TGTGCCAGCGCAATAATCAGTAGCGCCCACTCCTACGAGCAGTACTTC
TRBV6-5,TRBD1,TRBJ2-1,NA,CASRRTGGGEQFF,TGTGCCAGCAGGCGGACAGGGGGGGGTGAGCAGTTCTTC
TRBV27,TRBD1,TRBJ2-7,NA,CASSSGQGVDEQYF,TGTGCCAGCAGTTCCGGACAGGGCGTTGACGAGCAGTACTTC
TRBV11-2,NA,TRBJ2-7,NA,CASSRDLYYEQYF,TGTGCCAGCAGCAGGGACTTATACTACGAGCAGTACTTC
TRBV28,NA,TRBJ2-7,NA,CASSSRLVTSYEQYF,TGTGCCAGCAGTTCCCGGTTAGTCACATCCTACGAGCAGTACTTC
TRBV6-6,NA,TRBJ1-2,NA,CASSPDRIPVF,TGTGCCAGCAGTCCCGACAGGATTCCGGTCTTC
TRBV29-1,NA,TRBJ2-7,NA,CSARSGDYYEQYF,TGCAGCGCCCGGTCGGGTGACTACTACGAGCAGTACTTC
TRBV30,NA,TRBJ1-6,NA,CAWTANGNSPLHF,TGTGCCTGGACTGCTAACGGGAATTCACCCCTCCACTTT
TRBV19,TRBD1,TRBJ1-5,NA,CASSSDRGRQPQHF,TGTGCCAGTAGTAGTGACAGGGGTCGACAGCCCCAGCATTTT
TRBV15,NA,TRBJ2-7,NA,CATSRPGGSSYEQYF,TGTGCCACCAGCAGACCAGGAGGAAGCTCCTACGAGCAGTACTTC
TRBV28,TRBD1,TRBJ1-5,NA,CASSFPSRRGRRQPQHF,TGTGCCAGCAGTTTCCCCTCCAGGAGGGGGCGCAGACAGCCCCAGCATTTT
TRBV14,NA,TRBJ2-7,NA,CASSQWGYEQYF,TGTGCCAGCAGCCAATGGGGCTACGAGCAGTACTTC
TRBV7-2,NA,TRBJ2-3,NA,CASSLYPSTDTQYF,TGTGCCAGCAGCTTATATCCTAGCACAGATACGCAGTATTTT
TRBV24-1,NA,TRBJ2-2,NA,CATSAGQNTGELFF,TGTGCCACCAGTGCGGGACAGAACACCGGGGAGCTGTTTTTT